A single sample is the source of the 32 T cell receptor beta chains below, sequenced in a study of beta chain features in type 1 diabetes. Study-wide results and limits: In every one of the four CD4+ subsets, TCRB CDR3s were moderately but significantly shorter in Type 1 diabetes patients.

The antigens these receptors bind are not known. Expressed TCRB transcripts were sequenced, since all the RNA that had been isolated was reverse transcribed. Generated by immunoSEQ multiplex PCR, the TCRdb table keeps only in-frame clones and is missing some. The profile shows 28,000 or so clones, approximately 65% of them singletons. The sample consisted of Tregs from blood. Receptors were obtained from a woman aged 25 to 39 with type 1 diabetes.

The chain is built from TRBV28 and TRBJ1-2; 10 bases align to TRBD1. CDR3 size: 17 residues. The germline gives CDR1 MDHEN, CDR2 SYDVKM. The junction had 18 bases not matched to a gene; V was cut back by 7 bases and J by 7 bases. The CDR3, as DNA: TGTGCCAGCACCCCGCCACCGGGGACAGGGGCCGCTAGTGGCTACACCTTC. It specifies CASTPPPGTGAASGYTF.

The sample holds a few counts of this clone. This chain joins TRBV7-9 and TRBJ2-2; D perhaps matches TRBD2 (5 bases). V lost 4 bases and J lost 6, with 9 bases in between. CDR1 and CDR2 from the germline V gene are SEHNR and FQNEAQ (reference sequence). This CDR3 spans 13 amino acids. The CDR3 protein is CASSSGLSGELFF. The CDR3, as DNA: TGTGCCAGCAGCTCAGGACTCTCCGGGGAGCTGTTTTTT.

This clone was found once. The chain is built from TRBV11-2 and TRBJ1-4; weak D call: TRBD1 (5 bases). Germline V gives CDR1 SGHAT, CDR2 FQNNGV. This CDR3 contains 13 residues. Trimming stripped 4 bases from V and 10 bases from J, with 13 bases between. The CDR3 nucleotides are TGTGCCAGCAGCTCCCGGACGGGGGGAAAACTGTTTTTT. The encoded protein is CASSSRTGGKLFF.

The chain employs TRBV5-4 and TRBJ1-2; 8 bases match TRBD1. J lost 2 bases, V lost 3 bases, and 6 bases had no gene match. The CDR3 has 15 amino acids. Germline V gene data show CDR1 as SGHNT and CDR2 as YYREEE (reference sequence). CDR3 residues: CASSSQGAINYGYTF. The CDR3 coding sequence is TGTGCCAGCAGCTCCCAGGGGGCGATCAACTATGGCTACACCTTC. Full variable domain (rest looked up from reference TRBV5-4 and TRBJ1-2): ETGVTQSPTHLIKTRGQQVTLRCSSQSGHNTVSWYQQALGQGPQFIFQYYREEENGRGNFPPRFSGLQFPNYSSELNVNALELDDSALYLCASSSQGAINYGYTFGSGTRLTVV.

The rearrangement links TRBV7-3 to TRBJ2-5, with D hard to call. Trimming took 3 bases from V and 1 from J, leaving 6 bases between them. The length of the CDR3 is 13 residues. Germline V gene lookup returns CDR1 SGHTA and CDR2 FQGTGA. Here the CDR3 reads CASSLRSQETQYF. The CDR3 bases are TGTGCCAGCAGCTTGCGGAGCCAAGAGACCCAGTACTTC.

The rearrangement joins TRBV2 to TRBJ1-2, with D maybe TRBD1 (5 bases). V was trimmed by 4 bases and J by 0 bases, leaving 6 bases between them. The CDR3 spans 13 residues. CDR1 is SNHLY, CDR2 FYNNEI, per germline. The CDR3 DNA is TGTGCCAGCAGTGCAGGGTCTAACTATGGCTACACCTTC. Translation: CASSAGSNYGYTF.

The chain employs TRBV2 and TRBJ1-5; the match to TRBD1 covers 8 bases. This CDR3 comprises 15 residues. V shed 7 bases and J 1 base; nucleotides not matched to a gene: 6. Germline CDR1 and CDR2: SNHLY and FYNNEI. The CDR3 loop is CASNSQGESNQPQHF. CDR3 DNA sequence: TGTGCCAGCAATTCACAGGGGGAAAGCAATCAGCCCCAGCATTTT.

In the case of this clone: The identical CDR3 is also encoded by other nucleotide sequences in the sample. V and J are TRBV10-3 and TRBJ2-3; 9 bases map to TRBD1. V shed 10 bases, J shed 7 bases, and the junction held 9 bases outside the gene matches. The CDR3 covers 13 residues. CDR1 and CDR2 from the germline V gene are ENHRY and SYGVKD. CDR3 residues: CATGGTGRNTQYF. The CDR3, as DNA: TGTGCCACCGGAGGGACAGGGAGAAATACGCAGTATTTT.

This chain connects TRBV11-3 to TRBJ2-1, with TRBD2 identical over 10 bases. The CDR3 runs to 15 residues. CDR1 is SGHNT and CDR2 is YENEEA in the germline V gene. J was trimmed by 2 bases and V by 5 bases; bases with no gene match: 3. The CDR3 sequence is CASSVLAGAYNEQFF. The DNA of the CDR3 is TGTGCCAGCAGCGTCCTAGCGGGAGCCTACAATGAGCAGTTCTTC.

This chain uses TRBV5-1 with TRBJ2-4; maybe TRBD1 (7 bases). The length of the CDR3 is 15 residues. Germline loops: CDR1 SGHRS, CDR2 YFSETQ. The germline V and J ends were trimmed by 4 bases and 5 bases, with 16 bases remaining between them. The CDR3 is CASSAGPRGENIQYF. CDR3 nucleotide sequence: TGCGCCAGCAGCGCGGGACCCAGGGGGGAAAACATTCAGTACTTC.

The table lists this clone with a few counts. Here the CDR3 omits its conserved ending phenylalanine or tryptophan, so a read error is the likely source. No DNA is shown, since the ends of the CDR3 on it are uncertain; the CDR3 is the one TCRdb lists. The V call is TRBV25-1, the J call TRBJ1-1; the D call of TRBD1 is as the table states it, not checked on the DNA. CDR1 MGHDK and CDR2 SYGVNS come from the germline V gene. The CDR3 numbers 11 amino acids, ends counted. This CDR3 is CASSESTGASR.

This chain links TRBV5-1 with TRBJ1-4; 8 bases line up with TRBD1. After removal of 4 bases from V and 10 bases from J, the junction contained 12 bases not matched to a gene. Germline lookup yields CDR1 SGHRS and CDR2 YFSETQ. The CDR3 contains 15 residues. The CDR3 DNA reads TGCGCCAGCAGCACTGGACAGGGTACCCCTCCAAAACTGTTTTTT. As protein: CASSTGQGTPPKLFF.

The chain uses TRBV19 and TRBJ2-1; a possible D gene is TRBD2 (5 bases). CDR1 and CDR2 (germline): LNHDA, SQIVND (reference sequence). This CDR3 is 13 amino acids long. V lost 3 bases to trimming and J lost 2 bases, with 5 bases between them. CDR3 amino acids: CASSMRAYNEQFF. CDR3 DNA sequence: TGTGCCAGTAGTATGAGGGCCTACAATGAGCAGTTCTTC. Looking up the rest from reference TRBV19 and TRBJ2-1 gives the full variable domain: DGGITQSPKYLFRKEGQNVTLSCEQNLNHDAMYWYRQDPGQGLRLIYYSQIVNDFQKGDIAEGYSVSREKKESFPLTVTSAQKNPTAFYLCASSMRAYNEQFFGPGTRLTVL.

The chain combines TRBV19 with TRBJ2-2; 10 nucleotides line up with TRBD2. This CDR3 region has 14 residues. The germline V gene has CDR1 LNHDA and CDR2 SQIVND (reference sequence). The ends lost 7 bases at V and 7 bases at J; junction bases unmatched: 6. The CDR3 protein is CASKGSGRFGELFF. In nucleotides, the CDR3 is TGTGCCAGTAAAGGTAGCGGGAGGTTCGGGGAGCTGTTTTTT.

V is TRBV10-3 and J is TRBJ2-3; 14 bases agree with TRBD2. The germline V gene has CDR1 ENHRY and CDR2 SYGVKD. The V gene end was trimmed by 6 bases and the J gene end by 4 bases; junction bases not matched to a gene: 12. The CDR3 has 18 amino acids. The CDR3 nucleotides are TGTGCCATCAGGCTCACCGGGACTAGCGGGAGAGATGCAGATACGCAGTATTTT. Protein product: CAIRLTGTSGRDADTQYF.

This rearrangement joins TRBV18 to TRBJ2-3; possible D gene TRBD2, 5 bases. From germline, CDR1 is KGHSH and CDR2 LQKENI. The V end lost 4 bases, the J end lost 2 bases, and 7 bases lay between the germline ends. CDR3 length equals 13 residues. Here the CDR3 reads CASSREHTDTQYF. CDR3 bases: TGTGCCAGCTCACGGGAGCACACAGATACGCAGTATTTT.

The chain uses TRBV29-1 and TRBJ2-7; 9 nucleotides align to TRBD2. The germline V gene encodes CDR1 SQVTM and CDR2 ANQGSEA. With V trimmed by 5 bases and J by 2 bases, 4 bases remained unmatched. This CDR3 region has 13 residues. The CDR3 reads CSVQTSGPYEQYF. The CDR3 DNA sequence: TGCAGCGTTCAGACTAGCGGCCCCTACGAGCAGTACTTC.

The chain recombines TRBV10-3 with TRBJ1-1; 9 bases map to TRBD1. Germline V gene lookup returns CDR1 ENHRY and CDR2 SYGVKD. Trimming cost V 8 bases and J 3 bases; bases outside gene matches: 7. This CDR3 region has 14 residues. CDR3 DNA sequence: TGTGCCATCCGATCCGGACAGGGGTACACTGAAGCTTTCTTT. This codes for CAIRSGQGYTEAFF.

The genes are TRBV10-3 and TRBJ2-7, with a tentative D call TRBD2 (6 bases). Germline CDR1 ENHRY, CDR2 SYGVKD. V lost 4 bases and J lost 4, with 11 bases in between. CDR3 length equals 13 residues. DNA for the CDR3: TGTGCCATCAGTGCCGGGGGAAGATACGAGCAGTACTTC. This gives the protein CAISAGGRYEQYF.

The genes are TRBV27 and TRBJ1-1, with D perhaps matching TRBD1 (5 bases). V lost 5 bases and J lost 4, with 17 bases in between. Per the germline V gene, CDR1 is MNHEY and CDR2 is SMNVEV (reference sequence). The CDR3 is made up of 15 amino acids. The CDR3 loop reads CASSRDGGVTTEAFF. CDR3 coding DNA: TGTGCCAGCAGTCGAGACGGGGGGGTGACCACTGAAGCTTTCTTT.

This clone has more than one count but fewer than ten. The chain couples TRBV6-5 to TRBJ2-2, with a tentative D call TRBD1 (5 bases). Germline CDR1 MNHEY, CDR2 SVGAGI. The CDR3 runs 16 residues. Between the trimmed V and J ends, which lost 0 bases and 4 bases, there was a span of 12 bases. DNA of the CDR3: TGTGCCAGCAGTTACTCGAAAGGGGTTGGCACCGGGGAGCTGTTTTTT. Amino acid sequence: CASSYSKGVGTGELFF.

This clone occurred a few times. V usage is TRBV19 and J usage is TRBJ1-4; D gene unclear. CDR1 and CDR2 from the germline V gene are LNHDA and SQIVND (reference sequence). This CDR3 contains 16 residues. The V end was cut by 2 bases, the J end by 3 bases, with 13 bases between. This CDR3 reads CASSIIGVTPNEKLFF. As DNA, the CDR3 is TGTGCCAGTAGTATAATTGGAGTAACCCCTAATGAAAAACTGTTTTTT.

The rearrangement links TRBV27 to TRBJ2-5; 7 bases map to TRBD1. Germline V gene data show CDR1 as MNHEY and CDR2 as SMNVEV (reference sequence). V lost 8 bases, J lost 5 bases, and 5 bases stayed unmatched. The CDR3 covers 12 residues. The CDR3 region has the DNA TGTGCCAGCGGACAGGTTGGGGAGACCCAGTACTTC. The encoded protein is CASGQVGETQYF.

The V gene is TRBV5-1, the J gene TRBJ2-3, with D perhaps TRBD2 (6 bases). The CDR3 has 16 amino acids. In germline, CDR1 is SGHRS, CDR2 YFSETQ. V lost 0 bases and J 2 bases, leaving 13 bases between the germline ends. The CDR3, as DNA: TGCGCCAGCAGCTTGGGGGACTTCAAGCACACAGATACGCAGTATTTT. Its protein product is CASSLGDFKHTDTQYF.

V and J are TRBV5-1 and TRBJ2-5; no firm D call. The CDR3 length is 15 residues. Germline values: CDR1 SGHRS, CDR2 YFSETQ. The germline V and J ends were trimmed by 2 bases and 2 bases, with 13 bases remaining between them. The CDR3 DNA is TGCGCCAGCAGCTTTAATACAGCAGTACAAGAGACCCAGTACTTC. Translated: CASSFNTAVQETQYF.

The chain uses TRBV13 and TRBJ2-5, with D tentatively TRBD2 (5 bases). V was pared by 0 bases and J by 11 bases, with 10 bases between. The CDR3 runs to 12 residues. CDR1 and CDR2 from the germline V gene are PRHDT and FYEKMQ (reference sequence). CDR3 sequence reads: CASSLGAWEQYF. In DNA form, the CDR3 reads TGTGCCAGCAGCTTAGGGGCCTGGGAGCAGTACTTC. Together with reference TRBV13 and TRBJ2-5, the CDR3 gives the full variable domain: AAGVIQSPRHLIKEKRETATLKCYPIPRHDTVYWYQQGPGQDPQFLISFYEKMQSDKGSIPDRFSAQQFSDYHSELNMSSLELGDSALYFCASSLGAWEQYFGPGTRLLVL.

V is TRBV5-1 and J is TRBJ2-7, with 11 bases matching TRBD1. V gave up 4 bases and J gave up 6 bases; unmatched junction bases: 6. The CDR3 covers 14 residues. Germline values: CDR1 SGHRS, CDR2 YFSETQ. Here the CDR3 DNA reads TGCGCCAGCAGCATACGGACAGGGGGCGGCGAGCAGTACTTC. Translation: CASSIRTGGGEQYF.

The chain links TRBV5-1 to TRBJ1-1; D ambiguous. Germline V gives CDR1 SGHRS, CDR2 YFSETQ. V was shortened by 4 bases and J by 4 bases, with 17 bases between the two germline ends. The CDR3 is 15 residues long. In DNA form, the CDR3 reads TGCGCCAGCAGCATTGGAACCTGGTCGGGCACTGAAGCTTTCTTT. The encoded protein is CASSIGTWSGTEAFF.

In this sample, this clone turned up once. The V and J genes are TRBV6-1 and TRBJ1-1; no clear D. The CDR3 loop spans 14 amino acids. V was shortened by 6 bases and J by 4 bases, with 15 bases between the two germline ends. Germline V gene sequence: CDR1 MNHNS, CDR2 SASEGT. CDR3 DNA: TGTGCCAGCAGGATACCCCCTACGGGCACTGAAGCTTTCTTT. This codes for CASRIPPTGTEAFF.

The chain recombines TRBV18 with TRBJ1-1; unclear D gene. This CDR3 is built from 12 residues. Germline CDR1 and CDR2: KGHSH and LQKENI. Deletions cut 6 bases from V and 10 bases from J, with 15 bases between. The CDR3 DNA is TGTGCCAGCTCCGAACCGCTGGCGGGAGCTTTCTTT. It yields the protein CASSEPLAGAFF.

The chain couples TRBV5-1 to TRBJ2-1; TRBD2 matches at 7 bases. CDR3 length equals 13 residues. The germline CDR1 and CDR2 sequences are SGHRS and YFSETQ. With V trimmed by 2 bases and J by 7 bases, 3 bases remained unmatched. The DNA for the CDR3 is TGCGCCAGCAGCTTCGGGAGGCGGAATGAGCAGTTCTTC. Its translation: CASSFGRRNEQFF. Based on the CDR3 plus reference TRBV5-1 and TRBJ2-1, the full variable domain is KAGVTQTPRYLIKTRGQQVTLSCSPISGHRSVSWYQQTPGQGLQFLFEYFSETQRNKGNFPGRFSGRQFSNSRSEMNVSTLELGDSALYLCASSFGRRNEQFFGPGTRLTVL.

This sequence joins TRBV10-2 and TRBJ2-1; 14 bases map to TRBD2. The CDR3 spans 16 residues. J gave up 9 bases and V 6 bases, and 10 bases lay outside the gene matches. Germline CDR1 WSHSY, CDR2 SAAADI. This CDR3 reads CASRRPGLAGVGEQFF. Written as DNA, the CDR3 is TGCGCCAGCAGACGCCCGGGACTAGCGGGAGTGGGTGAGCAGTTCTTC.